In this sample, the clone carrying this T cell receptor beta chain turned up once. Primed by a sample-barcoded 5' primer and a J-beta primer mix, a second PCR proceeded for roughly 7 to 11 cycles. Each CDR3 protein gets one entry after TCRdb re-called the 5' RACE reads with MiXCR. The sample lists about 650,000 distinct CDR3 sequences, around 32% occurring once. Trimming removed 1 base at V and 0 bases at J, with 13 bases between. Germline V gene data show CDR1 as LGHNA and CDR2 as YSLEER. This CDR3 is built from 16 residues. The data originate from a study of blood T cells in healthy people across ages.

V gene TRBV4-3 combines with J gene TRBJ2-7; perhaps TRBD2 as D (5 bases). Sequenced sample: blood. The sequence came from a woman older than 75 in good health. Written as DNA, the CDR3 is TGCGCCAGCAGCCAAGGTCGTGGGAGTTTCTCCTACGAGCAGTACTTC. Amino acid sequence: CASSQGRGSFSYEQYF.